This TCR beta chain comes out of a study of cytomegalovirus exposure and HLA in healthy donors. Study findings and constraints: Apparent HLA restriction characterized most CMV-associated TCR beta chains in a later analysis.

Primers for the PCR totalled 60 Vbeta and 13 Jbeta. TCRdb's table, derived via immunoSEQ multiplex PCR, lists solely in-frame clones and lacks some. The data contain 150,000 to 200,000 clones, about 80% of them singletons. In germline, CDR1 is SGHDT, CDR2 YYEEEE. Germline trimming cut 4 bases from V and 3 bases from J; bases unmatched to any gene: 7. CDR3 length: 15 residues. Only a few counts were recorded for this clone. The antigen is unknown. This TCR came from a female donor in good health and CMV-seronegative. Sequenced sample: PBMCs. The chain links TRBV5-6 to TRBJ2-7, with TRBD2 identical over 10 bases. DNA for the CDR3: TGTGCCAGCAGCCGACCGGGACTAGCGAGCTACGAGCAGTACTTC. Protein: CASSRPGLASYEQYF. Supplemented by reference TRBV5-6 and TRBJ2-7, the full variable domain reads DAGVTQSPTHLIKTRGQQVTLRCSPKSGHDTVSWYQQALGQGPQFIFQYYEEEERQRGNFPDRFSGHQFPNYSSELNVNALLLGDSALYLCASSRPGLASYEQYFGPGTRLTVT.